This T cell receptor (beta chain) derives from a study of blood T cell repertoires in COVID-19. V shed 4 bases and J 4 bases; nucleotides not matched to a gene: 4. Germline loops: CDR1 SGHRS, CDR2 YFSETQ. This CDR3 has 14 amino acids. Clones were sequenced by immunoSEQ multiplex PCR, and TCRdb holds only the in-frame ones, with some missing. The sample shows some 100,000 clones, just under 95% of them seen only once. Material for sequencing was peripheral blood. The chain carries TRBV5-1 and TRBJ1-2; 10 bases map to TRBD1. This sequence was found in a man between 65 and 79 years old with acute or convalescent COVID-19. CDR3 DNA sequence: TGCGCCAGCAGCGATAGGACAGGGGGCTATGGCTACACCTTC. It specifies CASSDRTGGYGYTF.